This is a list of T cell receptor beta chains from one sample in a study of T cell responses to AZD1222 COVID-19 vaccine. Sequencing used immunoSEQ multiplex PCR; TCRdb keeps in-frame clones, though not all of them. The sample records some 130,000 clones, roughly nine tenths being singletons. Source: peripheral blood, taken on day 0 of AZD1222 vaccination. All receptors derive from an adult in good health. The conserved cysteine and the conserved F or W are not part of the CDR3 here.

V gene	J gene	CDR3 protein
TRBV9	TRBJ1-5	ASSTIPGQPQH
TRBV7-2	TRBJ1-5	ASSLDRGINQPQH
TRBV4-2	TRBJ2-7	ASSQDGASYEQY
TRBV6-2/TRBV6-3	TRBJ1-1	ASSYSITELNTEAF
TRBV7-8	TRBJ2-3	ASSPGGADTQY
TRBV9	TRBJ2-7	ASSVAETGAYEQY
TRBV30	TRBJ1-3	AWSDRGGSGNTIY
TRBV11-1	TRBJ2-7	ASSKGTGRGRIEQY
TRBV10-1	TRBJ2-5	ASSDGQGGVETQY
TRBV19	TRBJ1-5	ASSQGQGFNQPQH
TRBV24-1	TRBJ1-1	ATSDLTEAF
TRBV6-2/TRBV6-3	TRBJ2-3	ASSPHYTDTDTQY
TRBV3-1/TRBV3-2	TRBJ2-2	ASSQASEAGELF
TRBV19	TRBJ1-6	ASNPDRVSSPLH
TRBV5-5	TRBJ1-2	ASSLGSGGRSSYT
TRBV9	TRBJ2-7	ASSEAGTSPSYEQY
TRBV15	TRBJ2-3	ATSRDRLTGTDTQY
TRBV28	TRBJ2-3	ASSSRDPRADTQY
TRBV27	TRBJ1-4	ASSLVVSGATNEKLF
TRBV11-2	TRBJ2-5	ASSPPGGEETQY
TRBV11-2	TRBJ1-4	ASSSAGATNEKLF
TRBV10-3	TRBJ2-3	AISDYKSGNTQY
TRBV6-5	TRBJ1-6	AISRGQGRSPLH
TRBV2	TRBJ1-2	ASSEAPGRYEGYT